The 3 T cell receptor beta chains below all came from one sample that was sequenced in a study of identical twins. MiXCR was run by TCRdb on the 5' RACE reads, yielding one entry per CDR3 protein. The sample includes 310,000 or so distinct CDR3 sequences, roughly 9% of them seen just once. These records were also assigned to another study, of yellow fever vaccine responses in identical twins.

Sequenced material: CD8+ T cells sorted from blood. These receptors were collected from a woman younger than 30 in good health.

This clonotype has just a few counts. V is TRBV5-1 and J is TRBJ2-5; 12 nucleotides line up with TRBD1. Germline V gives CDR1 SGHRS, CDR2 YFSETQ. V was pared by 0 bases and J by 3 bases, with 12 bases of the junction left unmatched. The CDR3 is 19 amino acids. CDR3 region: CASSLDTGTGGPIEETQYF. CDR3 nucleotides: TGCGCCAGCAGCTTGGATACCGGGACAGGGGGCCCTATTGAAGAGACCCAGTACTTC.

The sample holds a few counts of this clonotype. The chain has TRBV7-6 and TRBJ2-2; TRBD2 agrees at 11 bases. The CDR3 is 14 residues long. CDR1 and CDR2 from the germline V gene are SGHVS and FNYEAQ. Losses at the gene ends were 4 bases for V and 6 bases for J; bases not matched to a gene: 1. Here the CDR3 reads CASSYSGGAGELFF. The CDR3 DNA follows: TGTGCCAGCAGCTATAGCGGGGGGGCCGGGGAGCTGTTTTTT.

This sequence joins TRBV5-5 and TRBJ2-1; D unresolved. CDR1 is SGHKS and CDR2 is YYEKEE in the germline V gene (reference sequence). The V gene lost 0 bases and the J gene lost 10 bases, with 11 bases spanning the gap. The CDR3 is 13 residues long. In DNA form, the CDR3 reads TGTGCCAGCAGCTTGGTCTCCCCCAGCGAGCAGTTCTTC. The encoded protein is CASSLVSPSEQFF.